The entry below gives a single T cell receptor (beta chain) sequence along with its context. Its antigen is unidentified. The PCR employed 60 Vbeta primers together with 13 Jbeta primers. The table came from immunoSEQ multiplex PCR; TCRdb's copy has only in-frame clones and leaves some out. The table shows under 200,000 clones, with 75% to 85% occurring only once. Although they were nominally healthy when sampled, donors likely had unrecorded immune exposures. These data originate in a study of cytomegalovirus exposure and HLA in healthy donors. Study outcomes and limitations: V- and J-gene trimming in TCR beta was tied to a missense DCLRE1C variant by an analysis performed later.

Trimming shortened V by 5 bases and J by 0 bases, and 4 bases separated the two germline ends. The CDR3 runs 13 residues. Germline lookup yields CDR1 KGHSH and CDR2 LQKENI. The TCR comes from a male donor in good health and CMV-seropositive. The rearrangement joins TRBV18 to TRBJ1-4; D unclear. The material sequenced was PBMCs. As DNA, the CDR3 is TGTGCCAGCTCATCATCAACTAATGAAAAACTGTTTTTT. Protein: CASSSSTNEKLFF.